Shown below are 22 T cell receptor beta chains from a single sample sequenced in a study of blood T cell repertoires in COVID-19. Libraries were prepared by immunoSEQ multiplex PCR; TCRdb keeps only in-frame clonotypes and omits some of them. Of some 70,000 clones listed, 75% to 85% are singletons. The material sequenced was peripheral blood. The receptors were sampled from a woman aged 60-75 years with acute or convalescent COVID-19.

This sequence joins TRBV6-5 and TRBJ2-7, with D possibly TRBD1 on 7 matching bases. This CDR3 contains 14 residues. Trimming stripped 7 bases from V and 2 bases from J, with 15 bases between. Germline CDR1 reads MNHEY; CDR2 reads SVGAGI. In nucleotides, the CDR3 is TGTGCCAGCACCCCAGGGGGAGGAACCTACGAGCAGTACTTC. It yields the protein CASTPGGGTYEQYF.

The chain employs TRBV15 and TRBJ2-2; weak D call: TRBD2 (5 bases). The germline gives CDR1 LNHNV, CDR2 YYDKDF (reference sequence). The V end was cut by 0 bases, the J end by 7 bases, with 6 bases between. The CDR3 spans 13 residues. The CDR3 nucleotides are TGTGCCACCAGCAGAGAGCGGGTCGGGGAGCTGTTTTTT. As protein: CATSRERVGELFF.

The CDR3 loop reads CASSETTGNEQYF. As DNA, the CDR3 is TGTGCCAGCAGTGAAACGACAGGGAACGAGCAGTACTTC. The V gene is TRBV6-1, the J gene TRBJ2-7; 7 bases are a match to TRBD1. Germline V gene lookup returns CDR1 MNHNS and CDR2 SASEGT. The CDR3 covers 13 residues. V lost 2 bases, J lost 5 bases, and 3 bases stayed unmatched.

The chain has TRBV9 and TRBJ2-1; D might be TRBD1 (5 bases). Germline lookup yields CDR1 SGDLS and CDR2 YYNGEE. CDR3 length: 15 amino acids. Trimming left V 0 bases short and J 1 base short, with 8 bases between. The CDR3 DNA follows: TGTGCCAGCAGCGTAGGGGGCCCGTCCTACAATGAGCAGTTCTTC. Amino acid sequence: CASSVGGPSYNEQFF. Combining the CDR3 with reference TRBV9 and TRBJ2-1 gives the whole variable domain DSGVTQTPKHLITATGQRVTLRCSPRSGDLSVYWYQQSLDQGLQFLIQYYNGEERAKGNILERFSAQQFPDLHSELNLSSLELGDSALYFCASSVGGPSYNEQFFGPGTRLTVL.

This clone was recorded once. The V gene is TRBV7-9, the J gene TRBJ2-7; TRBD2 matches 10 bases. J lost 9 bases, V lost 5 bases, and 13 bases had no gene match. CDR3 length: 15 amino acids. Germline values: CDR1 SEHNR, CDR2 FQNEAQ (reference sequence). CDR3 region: CASSRTSGIYERQYF. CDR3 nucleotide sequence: TGTGCCAGCAGCCGTACTAGCGGGATATACGAGCGGCAGTACTTC.

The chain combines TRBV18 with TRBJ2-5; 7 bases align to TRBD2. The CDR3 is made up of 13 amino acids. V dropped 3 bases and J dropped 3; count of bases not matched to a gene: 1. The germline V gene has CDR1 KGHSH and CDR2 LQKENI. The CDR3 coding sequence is TGTGCCAGCTCACCGGGAGGGGAAGAGACCCAGTACTTC. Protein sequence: CASSPGGEETQYF.

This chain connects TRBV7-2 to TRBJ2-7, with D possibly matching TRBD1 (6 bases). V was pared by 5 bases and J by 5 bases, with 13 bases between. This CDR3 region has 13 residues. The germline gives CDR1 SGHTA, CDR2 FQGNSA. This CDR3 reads CASSTYTGNEQYF. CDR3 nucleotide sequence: TGTGCCAGCAGCACCTACACAGGGAACGAGCAGTACTTC.

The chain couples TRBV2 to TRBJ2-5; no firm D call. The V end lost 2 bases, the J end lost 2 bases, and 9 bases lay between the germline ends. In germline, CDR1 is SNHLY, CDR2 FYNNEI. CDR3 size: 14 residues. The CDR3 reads CASSERWSQETQYF. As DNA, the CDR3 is TGTGCCAGCAGTGAACGGTGGTCTCAAGAGACCCAGTACTTC.

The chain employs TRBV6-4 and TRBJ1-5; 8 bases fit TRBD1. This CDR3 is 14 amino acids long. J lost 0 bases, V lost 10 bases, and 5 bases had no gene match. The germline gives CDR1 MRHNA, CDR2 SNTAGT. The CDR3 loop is CATVDRGSNQPQHF. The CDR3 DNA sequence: TGTGCCACCGTAGACAGGGGTAGCAATCAGCCCCAGCATTTT.

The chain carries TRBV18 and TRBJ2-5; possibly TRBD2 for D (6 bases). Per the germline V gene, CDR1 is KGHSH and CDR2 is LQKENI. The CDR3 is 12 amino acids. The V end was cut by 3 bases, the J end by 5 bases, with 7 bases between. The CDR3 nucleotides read TGTGCCAGCTCACCCGCGGGGGAGACCCAGTACTTC. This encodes CASSPAGETQYF. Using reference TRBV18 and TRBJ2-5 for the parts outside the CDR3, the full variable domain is NAGVMQNPRHLVRRRGQEARLRCSPMKGHSHVYWYRQLPEEGLKFMVYLQKENIIDESGMPKERFSAEFPKEGPSILRIQQVVRGDSAAYFCASSPAGETQYFGPGTRLLVL.

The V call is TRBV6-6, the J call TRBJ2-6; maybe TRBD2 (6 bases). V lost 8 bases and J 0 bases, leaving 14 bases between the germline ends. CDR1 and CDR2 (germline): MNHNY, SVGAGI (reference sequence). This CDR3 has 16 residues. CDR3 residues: CASGGTASSGANVLTF. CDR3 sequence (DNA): TGTGCCAGCGGCGGGACTGCCAGCTCTGGGGCCAACGTCCTGACTTTC.

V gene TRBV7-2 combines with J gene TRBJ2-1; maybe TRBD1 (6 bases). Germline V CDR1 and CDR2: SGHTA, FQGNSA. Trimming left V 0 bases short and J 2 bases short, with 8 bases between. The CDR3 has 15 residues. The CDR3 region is CASSLAGAAYNEQFF. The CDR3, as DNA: TGTGCCAGCAGCTTAGCGGGGGCAGCCTACAATGAGCAGTTCTTC.

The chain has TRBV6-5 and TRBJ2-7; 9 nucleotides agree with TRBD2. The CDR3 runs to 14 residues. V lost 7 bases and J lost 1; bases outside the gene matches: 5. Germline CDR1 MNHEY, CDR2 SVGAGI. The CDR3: CASIESGGSYEQYF. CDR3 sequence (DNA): TGTGCCAGCATCGAGAGCGGGGGGTCCTACGAGCAGTACTTC.

The CDR3 reads CASSLSRGSNSPLHF. The CDR3 nucleotides are TGTGCCAGCAGCTTAAGTAGGGGTTCTAATTCACCCCTCCACTTT. The chain carries TRBV7-9 and TRBJ1-6; TRBD1 might be the D (5 bases). Germline assignment: CDR1 SEHNR and CDR2 FQNEAQ (reference sequence). Trimming shortened V by 2 bases and J by 6 bases, and 11 bases separated the two germline ends. The CDR3 extends over 15 amino acids.

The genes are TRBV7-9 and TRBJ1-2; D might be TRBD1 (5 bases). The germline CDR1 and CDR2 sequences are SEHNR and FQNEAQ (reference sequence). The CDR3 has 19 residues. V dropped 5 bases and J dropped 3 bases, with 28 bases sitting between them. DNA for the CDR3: TGTGCCAGCAGCCCTATGGGCGCCCAGGGTTTTCGTACCGACTATGGCTACACCTTC. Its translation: CASSPMGAQGFRTDYGYTF.

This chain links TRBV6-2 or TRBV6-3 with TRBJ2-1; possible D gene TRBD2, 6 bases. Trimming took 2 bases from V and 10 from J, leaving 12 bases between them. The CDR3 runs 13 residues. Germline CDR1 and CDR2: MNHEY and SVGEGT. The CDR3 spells CASSYGHGGEQFF. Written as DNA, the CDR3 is TGTGCCAGCAGTTACGGTCACGGGGGAGAGCAGTTCTTC.

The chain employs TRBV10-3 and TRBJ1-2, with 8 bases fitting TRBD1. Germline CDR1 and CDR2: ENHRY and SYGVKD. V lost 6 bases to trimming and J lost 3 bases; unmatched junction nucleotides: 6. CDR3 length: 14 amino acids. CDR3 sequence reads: CAISLQTGDYGYTF. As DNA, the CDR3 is TGTGCCATCAGCCTGCAGACAGGGGACTATGGCTACACCTTC.

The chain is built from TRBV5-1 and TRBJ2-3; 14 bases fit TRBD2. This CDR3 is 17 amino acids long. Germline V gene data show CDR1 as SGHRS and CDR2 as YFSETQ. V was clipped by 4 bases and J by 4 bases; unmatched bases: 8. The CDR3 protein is CASSPRWTSGGSDTQYF. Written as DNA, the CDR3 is TGCGCCAGCAGCCCGAGATGGACTAGCGGGGGGTCAGATACGCAGTATTTT. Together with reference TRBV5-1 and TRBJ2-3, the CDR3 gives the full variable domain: KAGVTQTPRYLIKTRGQQVTLSCSPISGHRSVSWYQQTPGQGLQFLFEYFSETQRNKGNFPGRFSGRQFSNSRSEMNVSTLELGDSALYLCASSPRWTSGGSDTQYFGPGTRLTVL.

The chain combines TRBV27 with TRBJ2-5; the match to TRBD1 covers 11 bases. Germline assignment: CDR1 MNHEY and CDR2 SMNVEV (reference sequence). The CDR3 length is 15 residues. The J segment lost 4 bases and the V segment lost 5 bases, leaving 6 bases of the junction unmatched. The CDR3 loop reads CASSISGTGGETQYF. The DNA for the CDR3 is TGTGCCAGCAGTATCTCCGGGACAGGGGGAGAGACCCAGTACTTC.

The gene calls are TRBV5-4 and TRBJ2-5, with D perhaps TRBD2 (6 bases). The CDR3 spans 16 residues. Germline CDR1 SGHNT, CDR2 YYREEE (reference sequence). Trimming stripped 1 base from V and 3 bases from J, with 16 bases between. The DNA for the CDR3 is TGTGCCAGCAGCTTGCGGCAGGGAGGATGGGAAGAGACCCAGTACTTC. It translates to CASSLRQGGWEETQYF.

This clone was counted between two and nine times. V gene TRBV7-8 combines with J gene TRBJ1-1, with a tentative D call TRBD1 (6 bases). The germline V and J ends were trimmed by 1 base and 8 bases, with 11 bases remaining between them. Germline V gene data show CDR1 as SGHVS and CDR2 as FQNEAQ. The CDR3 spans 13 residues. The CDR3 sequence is CASSLELGAEAFF. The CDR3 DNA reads TGTGCCAGCAGCTTAGAACTGGGGGCGGAAGCTTTCTTT. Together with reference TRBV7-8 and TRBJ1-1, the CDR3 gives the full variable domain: GAGVSQSPRYKVAKRGQDVALRCDPISGHVSLFWYQQALGQGPEFLTYFQNEAQLDKSGLPSDRFFAERPEGSVSTLKIQRTQQEDSAVYLCASSLELGAEAFFGQGTRLTVV.

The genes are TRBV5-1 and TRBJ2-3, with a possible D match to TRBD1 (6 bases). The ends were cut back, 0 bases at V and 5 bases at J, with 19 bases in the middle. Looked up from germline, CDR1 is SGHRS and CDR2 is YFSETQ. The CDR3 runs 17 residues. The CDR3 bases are TGCGCCAGCAGCTTGGGGCTAGACAGGTCCCGCGGAGATACGCAGTATTTT. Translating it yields CASSLGLDRSRGDTQYF.